The TCR beta chain under discussion was sequenced for a study of T cells after yellow fever vaccination. Study details: Low-cell-number fractions underwent preparation using SMART-Seq v4 Ultra Low Input. Findings of the study overall: Most primary-vaccination clones reappeared after the booster (more than 95% CD4, more than 70% CD8).

This clonotype was counted at least ten times. Its cognate antigen is unknown. Trimming removed 4 bases from V and 3 bases from J, with 17 bases in between. CDR1 and CDR2 from the germline V gene are SGHNT and YYREEE (reference sequence). CDR3 length: 15 residues. In making TCR cDNA, 5'RACE template switching added a universal primer site and UMIs to it. TCRdb independently ran MiXCR on the 5' RACE reads; one entry per CDR3 protein. The sample comprises about 360,000 distinct CDR3 sequences, 6.2% of which are singletons, and approximately 16% rests with the top ten. J is TRBJ2-7 and V is TRBV5-4, with D possibly TRBD1 on 5 matching bases. The starting material was PBMCs, obtained 5 days after the yellow fever booster vaccination. The sequence was collected from a man younger than 45 who received the YFV17D yellow fever vaccine. The CDR3 bases are TGTGCCAGCAGCACGGCAGGGAAGACGCGCTACGAGCAGTACTTC. This sequence encodes CASSTAGKTRYEQYF.